The 13 T cell receptor beta chains listed next were all sequenced from one sample in a study of neoadjuvant nivolumab and ipilimumab in lung cancer. Generated by immunoSEQ multiplex PCR, the TCRdb table keeps only in-frame clones and is missing some. The sample records under 15,000 clones, nearly 70% being singletons. This material consisted of peripheral blood, taken after neoadjuvant nivolumab, alone or with ipilimumab, at or shortly before surgery. The receptors stem from an adult with non-small cell lung cancer.

V is TRBV11-3 and J is TRBJ2-1; 13 nucleotides agree with TRBD2. CDR1 and CDR2 (germline): SGHNT, YENEEA. The CDR3 loop spans 17 amino acids. V was pared by 5 bases and J by 0 bases, with 4 bases of the junction left unmatched. The CDR3 reads CASSPRTSGSSYNEQFF. In DNA form, the CDR3 reads TGTGCCAGCAGCCCCCGGACTAGCGGGAGCTCCTACAATGAGCAGTTCTTC.

This rearrangement joins TRBV5-4 to TRBJ2-1; D not certain. This CDR3 contains 11 residues. CDR1 and CDR2 (germline): SGHNT, YYREEE (reference sequence). V lost 1 base to trimming and J lost 7 bases, with 3 bases between them. DNA for the CDR3: TGTGCCAGCAGCTTGCGGAATGAGCAGTTCTTC. Encoded protein: CASSLRNEQFF.

The CDR3, as DNA: TGCGCCAGCAGCACTTACGGACAGGGCACTGAAGCTTTCTTT. It translates to CASSTYGQGTEAFF. The J gene is TRBJ1-1, the V gene TRBV5-1, with TRBD1 identical over 8 bases. V shed 4 bases, J shed 4 bases, and the junction held 6 bases outside the gene matches. The CDR3 has 14 residues. Germline assignment: CDR1 SGHRS and CDR2 YFSETQ.

This clone came up once. The CDR3 nucleotides are TGCAGCGTTGAAGGTACCGGACAACAACACTATGGCTACACCTTC. Translating gives CSVEGTGQQHYGYTF. The chain joins TRBV29-1 to TRBJ1-2; possible D gene TRBD1, 5 bases. This CDR3 region has 15 residues. Per the germline V gene, CDR1 is SQVTM and CDR2 is ANQGSEA. V lost 1 base to trimming and J lost 3 bases, with 15 bases between them. Supplemented by reference TRBV29-1 and TRBJ1-2, the full variable domain reads SAVISQKPSRDICQRGTSLTIQCQVDSQVTMMFWYRQQPGQSLTLIATANQGSEATYESGFVIDKFPISRPNLTFSTLTVSNMSPEDSSIYLCSVEGTGQQHYGYTFGSGTRLTVV.

The chain uses TRBV30 and TRBJ1-1, with D maybe TRBD1 (5 bases). The germline V and J ends were trimmed by 3 bases and 1 base, with 15 bases remaining between them. The CDR3 loop spans 15 amino acids. Germline V gives CDR1 GTSNPN, CDR2 SVGIG (reference sequence). The CDR3 is CAWRAPGLRNTEAFF. The CDR3 DNA is TGTGCCTGGAGGGCTCCGGGACTGAGGAACACTGAAGCTTTCTTT.

V gene TRBV18 combines with J gene TRBJ1-1; D is unresolved. The CDR3 runs 14 residues. Germline assignment: CDR1 KGHSH and CDR2 LQKENI. Trimming took off 1 base at V and 4 bases at J, with 10 bases between the two ends. As DNA, the CDR3 is TGTGCCAGCTCACCACTCGAAGTAAGCACTGAAGCTTTCTTT. Translated, it gives CASSPLEVSTEAFF.

The chain uses TRBV29-1 and TRBJ2-1; TRBD2 matches 8 bases. Germline CDR1 SQVTM, CDR2 ANQGSEA. CDR3 length: 15 amino acids. With 6 bases clipped from V and 6 bases from J, the junction kept 13 bases outside the gene matches. Here the CDR3 reads CSVGGSGRGGNEQFF. The DNA for the CDR3 is TGCAGCGTGGGAGGGAGCGGGAGAGGTGGCAATGAGCAGTTCTTC.

The J gene is TRBJ1-2, the V gene TRBV6-5, with 9 bases fitting TRBD1. The germline gives CDR1 MNHEY, CDR2 SVGAGI. Losses at the gene ends were 5 bases for V and 5 bases for J; bases not matched to a gene: 3. This CDR3 has 13 amino acids. DNA of the CDR3: TGTGCCAGCAGTGCCGGGACAGGGTATGGCTACACCTTC. It yields the protein CASSAGTGYGYTF.

In its sample, this clone was seen a few times. The chain carries TRBV7-2 and TRBJ2-7; 10 nucleotides agree with TRBD1. Germline loops: CDR1 SGHTA, CDR2 FQGNSA. V lost 5 bases and J lost 2; bases outside the gene matches: 3. The CDR3 spans 14 residues. This chain's CDR3 is CASSRDRGPYEQYF. The DNA for the CDR3 is TGTGCCAGCAGCCGAGACAGGGGGCCCTACGAGCAGTACTTC.

V usage is TRBV6-5 and J usage is TRBJ1-1; D possibly corresponds to TRBD1 (5 bases). Trimming took 7 bases from V and 3 from J, leaving 18 bases between them. The CDR3 is 15 residues long. Germline assignment: CDR1 MNHEY and CDR2 SVGAGI. This chain's CDR3 is CASILLGQLHTEAFF. The CDR3 DNA sequence: TGTGCCAGCATCTTACTGGGGCAGTTACACACTGAAGCTTTCTTT.

In its sample, this clone was seen once. The chain links TRBV5-1 to TRBJ1-1; D gene unclear. The CDR3 covers 14 residues. Trimming stripped 2 bases from V and 0 bases from J, with 8 bases between. Per germline, CDR1 SGHRS and CDR2 YFSETQ. The CDR3 DNA reads TGCGCCAGCAGCTTCGCGAACTTGAACACTGAAGCTTTCTTT. Translating it yields CASSFANLNTEAFF.

CDR3 sequence reads: CAWSVMIGRSRSYEQYF. DNA of the CDR3: TGTGCCTGGAGTGTCATGATCGGGCGGTCCCGCTCCTACGAGCAGTACTTC. This sequence joins TRBV30 and TRBJ2-7, with unresolved D. Germline assignment: CDR1 GTSNPN and CDR2 SVGIG (reference sequence). The CDR3 sequence is 17 residues long. V was trimmed by 0 bases and J by 0 bases, leaving 18 bases between them.

The chain has TRBV25-1 and TRBJ1-5, with D possibly matching TRBD1 (6 bases). CDR1 and CDR2 from the germline V gene are MGHDK and SYGVNS. Trimming left V 2 bases short and J 5 bases short, with 10 bases between. The CDR3 consists of 14 residues. In DNA form, the CDR3 reads TGTGCCAGCAGTGAAGTGGGGGCTGATCAGCCCCAGCATTTT. It specifies CASSEVGADQPQHF.